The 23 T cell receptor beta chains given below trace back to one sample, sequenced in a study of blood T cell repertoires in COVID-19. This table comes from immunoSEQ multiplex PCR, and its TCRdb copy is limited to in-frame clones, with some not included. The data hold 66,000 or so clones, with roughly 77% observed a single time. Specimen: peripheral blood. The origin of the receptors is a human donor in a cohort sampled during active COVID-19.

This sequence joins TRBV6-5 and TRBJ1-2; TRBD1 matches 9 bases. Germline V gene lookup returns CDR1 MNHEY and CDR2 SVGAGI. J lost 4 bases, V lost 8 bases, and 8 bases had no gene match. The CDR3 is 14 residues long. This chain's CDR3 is CASGVTGGGYGYTF. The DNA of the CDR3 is TGTGCCAGCGGAGTGACAGGGGGTGGCTATGGCTACACCTTC.

The CDR3 here is CASREGPGKEKLFF. DNA for the CDR3: TGCGCCAGCAGGGAGGGACCAGGAAAAGAAAAACTGTTTTTT. The chain recombines TRBV5-1 with TRBJ1-4, with D possibly TRBD1 on 5 matching bases. Trimming cost V 5 bases and J 8 bases, with 16 bases left between them. Germline CDR1 and CDR2: SGHRS and YFSETQ. The CDR3 totals 14 residues.

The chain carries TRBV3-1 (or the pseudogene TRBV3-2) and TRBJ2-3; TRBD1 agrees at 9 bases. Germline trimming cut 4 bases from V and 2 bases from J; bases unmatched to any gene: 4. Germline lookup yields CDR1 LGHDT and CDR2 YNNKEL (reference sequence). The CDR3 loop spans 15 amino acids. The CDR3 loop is CASSPGTGLTDTQYF. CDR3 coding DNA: TGTGCCAGCAGCCCCGGGACAGGGCTCACAGATACGCAGTATTTT.

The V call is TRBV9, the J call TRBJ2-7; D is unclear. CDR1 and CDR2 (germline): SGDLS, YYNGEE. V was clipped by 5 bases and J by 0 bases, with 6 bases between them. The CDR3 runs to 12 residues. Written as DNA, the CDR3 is TGTGCCAGCAGTTCCGGCTCCTACGAGCAGTACTTC. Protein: CASSSGSYEQYF.

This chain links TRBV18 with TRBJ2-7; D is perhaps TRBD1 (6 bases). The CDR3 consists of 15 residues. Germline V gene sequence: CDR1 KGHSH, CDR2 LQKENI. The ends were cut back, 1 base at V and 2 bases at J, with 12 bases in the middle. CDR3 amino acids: CASSPLRDTPYEQYF. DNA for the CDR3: TGTGCCAGCTCACCACTCCGGGACACACCCTACGAGCAGTACTTC.

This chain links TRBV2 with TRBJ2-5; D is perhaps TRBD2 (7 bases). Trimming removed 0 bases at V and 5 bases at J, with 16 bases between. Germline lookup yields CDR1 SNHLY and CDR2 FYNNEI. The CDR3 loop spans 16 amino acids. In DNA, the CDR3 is TGTGCCAGCAGTGAAGCGCTTCGGGGGGCTAGGGAGACCCAGTACTTC. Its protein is CASSEALRGARETQYF.

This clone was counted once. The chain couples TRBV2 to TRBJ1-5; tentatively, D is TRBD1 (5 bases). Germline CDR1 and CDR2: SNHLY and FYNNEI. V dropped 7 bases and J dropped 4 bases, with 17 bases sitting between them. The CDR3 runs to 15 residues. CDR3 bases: TGTGCCAGCAACCCCGGGGGGGGTAGTAATCAGCCCCAGCATTTT. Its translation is CASNPGGGSNQPQHF.

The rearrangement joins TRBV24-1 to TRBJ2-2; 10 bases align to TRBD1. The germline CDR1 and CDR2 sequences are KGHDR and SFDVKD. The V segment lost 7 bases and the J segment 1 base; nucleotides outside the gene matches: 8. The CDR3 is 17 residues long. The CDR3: CATRSSRDRGNTGELFF. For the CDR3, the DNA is TGTGCCACCAGATCCTCTAGGGACAGGGGGAACACCGGGGAGCTGTTTTTT.

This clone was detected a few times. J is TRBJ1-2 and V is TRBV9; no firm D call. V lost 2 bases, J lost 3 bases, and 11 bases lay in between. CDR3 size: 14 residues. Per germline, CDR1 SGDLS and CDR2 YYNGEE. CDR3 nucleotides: TGTGCCAGCAGCGTGAGTTGGACTGACTATGGCTACACCTTC. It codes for CASSVSWTDYGYTF.

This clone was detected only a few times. The CDR3 DNA reads TGTGCCAGCAGCTCCGGGAGAGGGATCTACGAGCAGTACTTC. It yields the protein CASSSGRGIYEQYF. The chain joins TRBV13 to TRBJ2-7; the D gene is possibly TRBD2 (6 bases). CDR3 length equals 14 residues. V lost 4 bases and J lost 3, with 13 bases in between. Germline-derived CDR1 and CDR2 are PRHDT and FYEKMQ (reference sequence).

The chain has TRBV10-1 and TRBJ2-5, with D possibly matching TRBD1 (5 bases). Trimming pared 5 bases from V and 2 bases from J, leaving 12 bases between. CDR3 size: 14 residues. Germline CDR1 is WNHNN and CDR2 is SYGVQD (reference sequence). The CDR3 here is CASSPTGQQETQYF. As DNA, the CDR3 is TGCGCCAGCAGTCCTACCGGACAACAAGAGACCCAGTACTTC.

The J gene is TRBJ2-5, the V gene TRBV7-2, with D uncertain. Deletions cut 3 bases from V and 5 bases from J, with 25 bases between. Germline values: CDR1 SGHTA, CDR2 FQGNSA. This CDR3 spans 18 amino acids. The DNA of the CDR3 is TGTGCCAGCAGCTTCACTGTAATAGGTGTCGGAGCGATGGAGACCCAGTACTTC. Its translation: CASSFTVIGVGAMETQYF.

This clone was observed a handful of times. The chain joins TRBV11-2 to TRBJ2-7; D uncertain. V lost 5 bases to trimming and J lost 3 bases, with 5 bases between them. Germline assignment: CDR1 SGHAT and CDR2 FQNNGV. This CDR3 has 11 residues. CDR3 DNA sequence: TGTGCCAGCAGCACAGTCTACGAGCAGTACTTC. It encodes CASSTVYEQYF.

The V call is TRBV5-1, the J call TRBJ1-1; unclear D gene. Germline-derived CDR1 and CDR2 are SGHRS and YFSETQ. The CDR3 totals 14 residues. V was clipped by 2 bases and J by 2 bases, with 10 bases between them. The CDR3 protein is CASSLNSFNTEAFF. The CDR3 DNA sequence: TGCGCCAGCAGCTTAAATAGCTTTAACACTGAAGCTTTCTTT.

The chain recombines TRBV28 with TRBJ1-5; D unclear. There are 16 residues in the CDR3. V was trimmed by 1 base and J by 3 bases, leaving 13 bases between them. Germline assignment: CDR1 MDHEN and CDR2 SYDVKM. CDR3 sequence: CASSLFSGQNNQPQHF. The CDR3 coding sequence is TGTGCCAGCAGTTTATTTTCAGGCCAGAACAATCAGCCCCAGCATTTT.

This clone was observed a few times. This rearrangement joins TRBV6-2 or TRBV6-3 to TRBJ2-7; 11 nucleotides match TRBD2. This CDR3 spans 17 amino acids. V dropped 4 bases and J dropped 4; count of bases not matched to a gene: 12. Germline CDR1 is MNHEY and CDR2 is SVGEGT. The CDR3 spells CASSSLTGASGRYEQYF. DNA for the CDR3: TGTGCCAGCAGTTCCTTGACTGGAGCTAGCGGGAGGTACGAGCAGTACTTC.

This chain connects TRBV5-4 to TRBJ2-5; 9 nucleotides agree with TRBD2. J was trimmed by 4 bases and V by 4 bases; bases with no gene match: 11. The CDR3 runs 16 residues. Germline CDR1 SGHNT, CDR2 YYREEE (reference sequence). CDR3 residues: CASSGGRGQVGETQYF. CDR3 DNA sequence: TGTGCCAGCAGCGGCGGGAGGGGGCAAGTCGGAGAGACCCAGTACTTC.

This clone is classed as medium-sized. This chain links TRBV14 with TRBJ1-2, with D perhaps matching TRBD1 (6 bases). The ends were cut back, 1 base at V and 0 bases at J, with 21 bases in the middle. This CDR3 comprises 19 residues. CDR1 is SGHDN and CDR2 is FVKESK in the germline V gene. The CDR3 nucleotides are TGTGCCAGCAGCCAAGCTTTCGCCGGGACATTAGACGCTAACTATGGCTACACCTTC. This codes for CASSQAFAGTLDANYGYTF.

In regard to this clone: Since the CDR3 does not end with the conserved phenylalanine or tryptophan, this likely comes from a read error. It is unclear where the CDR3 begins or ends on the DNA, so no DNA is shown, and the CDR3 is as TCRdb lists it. CDR3 sequence: CAWAGGTS. This sequence joins TRBV30 and TRBJ2-7; the D segment call TRBD1 is taken from the table without a DNA check. Germline V gene lookup returns CDR1 GTSNPN and CDR2 SVGIG (reference sequence). A total of 8 residues make up the CDR3, ends included.

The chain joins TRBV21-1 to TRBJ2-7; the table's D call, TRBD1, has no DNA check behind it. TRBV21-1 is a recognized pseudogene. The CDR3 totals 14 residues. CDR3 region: CASSRVQGANEQYF. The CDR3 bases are TGTGCCAGCAGCAGGGTACAGGGGGCCAACGAGCAGTACTTC.

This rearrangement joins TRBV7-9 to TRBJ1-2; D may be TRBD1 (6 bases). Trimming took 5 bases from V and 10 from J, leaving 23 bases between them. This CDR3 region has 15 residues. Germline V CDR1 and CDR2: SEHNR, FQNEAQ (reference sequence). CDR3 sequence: CASSPRTEEDFFYTF. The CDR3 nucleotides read TGTGCCAGCAGCCCACGGACAGAAGAGGATTTTTTCTACACCTTC.

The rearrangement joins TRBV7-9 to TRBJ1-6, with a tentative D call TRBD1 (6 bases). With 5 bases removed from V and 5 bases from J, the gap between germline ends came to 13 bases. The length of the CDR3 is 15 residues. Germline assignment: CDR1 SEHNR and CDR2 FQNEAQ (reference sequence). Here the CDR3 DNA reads TGTGCCAGCAGCCCCCCGGGGGGCAATAATTCACCCCTCCACTTT. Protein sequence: CASSPPGGNNSPLHF.

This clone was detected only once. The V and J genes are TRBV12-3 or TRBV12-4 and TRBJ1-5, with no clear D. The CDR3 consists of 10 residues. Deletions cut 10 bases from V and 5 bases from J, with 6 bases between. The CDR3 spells CATNHQPQHF. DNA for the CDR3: TGTGCCACTAACCATCAGCCCCAGCATTTT.